One and the same sample provided the 5 T cell receptor beta chains below, sequenced in a study of T cell responses to AZD1222 COVID-19 vaccine (dated by TCRdb to the early 2020s). The library relied on the immunoSEQ multiplex PCR assay. This is the immuneACCESS table as TCRdb keeps it, with only in-frame sequences that have V and J called. A part of the clones is gone; compared with another copy, unresolved V genes explain less than half, and the rest is unexplained. The sample records some 96,000 clones, about 90% of which are singletons. The ten largest clones represent 4% to 5% of the sample. The time point label here, explained by the study, means: baseline before first vaccination. The treatment or condition label, read with the paper, signifies: meningococcal conjugate vaccine given as trial control. Sequenced here: peripheral blood, sampled on day 0 of MenACWY control vaccination. Receptors originate from an adult in good health.

The table lists this clone with a count of one. One end of the junction is discordant with germline, which a read error may explain. Other DNA sequences from this sample encode an identical CDR3 as well. This chain links TRBV28 with TRBJ2-7; D perhaps matches TRBD2 (6 bases). Looked up from germline, CDR1 is MDHEN and CDR2 is SYDVKM. This CDR3 has 14 amino acids. CDR3 in DNA: TGTGCCAGCATCGCCGCGGGGTCCGCCTACGAGCAATACTTC. The encoded protein is CASIAAGSAYEQYF.

The CDR3 bases are TGTGCCACGGGGGAGAGGCGGGGATCCTACAATGAGCAGTTCTTC. It translates to CATGERRGSYNEQFF. The gene calls are TRBV10-3 and TRBJ2-1; D might be TRBD2 (6 bases). This CDR3 is 15 amino acids long. Trimming cost V 10 bases and J 1 base, with 17 bases left between them. Germline lookup yields CDR1 ENHRY and CDR2 SYGVKD.

The V gene is TRBV20-1, the J gene TRBJ1-5, with unresolved D. In germline, CDR1 is DFQATT, CDR2 SNEGSKA (reference sequence). There are 12 residues in the CDR3. V lost 3 bases and J lost 4, with 7 bases in between. CDR3 in DNA: TGCAGTGCTAGTTTAGAAAATCAGCCCCAGCATTTT. Its translation: CSASLENQPQHF.

CDR3 sequence (DNA): TGTGCCACCAGCCGCGACAGGGGGCGGAATTCACCCCTCCACTTT. Protein product: CATSRDRGRNSPLHF. The rearrangement uses TRBV15 and TRBJ1-6, with 10 bases identical to TRBD1. Germline assignment: CDR1 LNHNV and CDR2 YYDKDF (reference sequence). This CDR3 has 15 residues. V lost 5 bases and J lost 7; bases outside the gene matches: 5.

This chain links TRBV5-4 with TRBJ2-7, with no clear D. V was pared by 2 bases and J by 1 base, with 7 bases between. The CDR3 runs 13 residues. Germline CDR1 is SGHNT and CDR2 is YYREEE (reference sequence). The CDR3 nucleotides are TGTGCCAGCAGCTTTGGGGTGTCCTACGAGCAGTACTTC. Translating it yields CASSFGVSYEQYF.